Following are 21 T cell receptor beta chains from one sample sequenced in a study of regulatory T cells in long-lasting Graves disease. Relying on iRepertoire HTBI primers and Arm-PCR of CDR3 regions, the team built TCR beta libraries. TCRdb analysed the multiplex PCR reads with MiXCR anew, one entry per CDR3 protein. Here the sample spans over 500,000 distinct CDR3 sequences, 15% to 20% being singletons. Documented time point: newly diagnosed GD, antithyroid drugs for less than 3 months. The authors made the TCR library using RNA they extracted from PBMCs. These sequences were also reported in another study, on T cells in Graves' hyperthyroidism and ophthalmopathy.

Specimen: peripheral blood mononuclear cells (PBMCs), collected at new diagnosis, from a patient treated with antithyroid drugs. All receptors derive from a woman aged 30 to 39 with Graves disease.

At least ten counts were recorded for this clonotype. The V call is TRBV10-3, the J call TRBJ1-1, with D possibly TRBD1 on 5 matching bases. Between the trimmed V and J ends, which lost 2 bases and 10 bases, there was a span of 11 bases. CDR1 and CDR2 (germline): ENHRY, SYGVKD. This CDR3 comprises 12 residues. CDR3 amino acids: CAISEGAGRAFF. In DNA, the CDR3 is TGTGCCATCAGTGAGGGGGCGGGACGAGCTTTCTTT.

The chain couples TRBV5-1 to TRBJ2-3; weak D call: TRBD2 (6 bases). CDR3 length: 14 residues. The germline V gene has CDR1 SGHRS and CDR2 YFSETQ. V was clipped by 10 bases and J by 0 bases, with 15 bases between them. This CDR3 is CADGGTFSTDTQYF. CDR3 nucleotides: TGCGCCGATGGAGGGACTTTCAGCACAGATACGCAGTATTTT.

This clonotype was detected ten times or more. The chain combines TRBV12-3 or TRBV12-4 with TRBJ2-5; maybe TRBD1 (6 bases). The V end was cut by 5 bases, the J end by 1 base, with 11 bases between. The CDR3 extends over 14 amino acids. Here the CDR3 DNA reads TGTGCCAGCAGTGTCACAGGGCCCCAAGAGACCCAGTACTTC. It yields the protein CASSVTGPQETQYF.

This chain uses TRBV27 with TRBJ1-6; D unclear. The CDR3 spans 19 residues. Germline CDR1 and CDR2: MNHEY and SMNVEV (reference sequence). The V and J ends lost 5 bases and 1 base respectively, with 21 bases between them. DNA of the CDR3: TGTGCCAGCAGTCCGCTCCTTACACCACGACAATCCTATAATTCACCCCTCCACTTT. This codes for CASSPLLTPRQSYNSPLHF.

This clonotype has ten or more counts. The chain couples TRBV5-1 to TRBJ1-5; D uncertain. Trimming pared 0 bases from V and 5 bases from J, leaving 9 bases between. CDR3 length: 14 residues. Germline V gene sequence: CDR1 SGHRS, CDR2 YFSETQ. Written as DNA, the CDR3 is TGCGCCAGCAGCTTGGGCGCCGGTGATCAGCCCCAGCATTTT. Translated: CASSLGAGDQPQHF. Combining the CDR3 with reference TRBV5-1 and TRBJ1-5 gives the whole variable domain KAGVTQTPRYLIKTRGQQVTLSCSPISGHRSVSWYQQTPGQGLQFLFEYFSETQRNKGNFPGRFSGRQFSNSRSEMNVSTLELGDSALYLCASSLGAGDQPQHFGDGTRLSIL.

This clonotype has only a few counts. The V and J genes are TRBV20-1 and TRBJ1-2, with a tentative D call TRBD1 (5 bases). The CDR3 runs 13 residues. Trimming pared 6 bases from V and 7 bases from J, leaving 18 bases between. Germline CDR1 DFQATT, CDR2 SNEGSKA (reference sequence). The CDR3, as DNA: TGCAGTGCCGTATGGGCAGGGAACGGTGGCTACACCTTC. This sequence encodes CSAVWAGNGGYTF.

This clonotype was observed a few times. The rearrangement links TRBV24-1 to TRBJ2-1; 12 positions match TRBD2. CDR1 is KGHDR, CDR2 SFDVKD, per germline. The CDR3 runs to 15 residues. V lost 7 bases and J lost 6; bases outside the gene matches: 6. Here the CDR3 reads CATSLLAGGVNEQFF. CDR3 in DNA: TGTGCCACCAGCCTACTAGCGGGAGGAGTCAATGAGCAGTTCTTC.

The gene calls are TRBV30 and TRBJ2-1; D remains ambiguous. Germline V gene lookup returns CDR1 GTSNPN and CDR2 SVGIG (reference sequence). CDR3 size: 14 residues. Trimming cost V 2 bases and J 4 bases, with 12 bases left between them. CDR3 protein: CAWSLIQPYNEQFF. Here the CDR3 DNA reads TGTGCCTGGAGTCTCATTCAGCCTTACAATGAGCAGTTCTTC.

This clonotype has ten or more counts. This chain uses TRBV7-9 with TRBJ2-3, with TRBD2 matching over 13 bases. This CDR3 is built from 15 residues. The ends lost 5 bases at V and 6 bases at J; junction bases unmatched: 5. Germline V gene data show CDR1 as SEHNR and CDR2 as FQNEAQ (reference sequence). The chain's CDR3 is CASSETSGRGDTQYF. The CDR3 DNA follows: TGTGCCAGCAGCGAAACTAGCGGGAGGGGTGATACGCAGTATTTT.

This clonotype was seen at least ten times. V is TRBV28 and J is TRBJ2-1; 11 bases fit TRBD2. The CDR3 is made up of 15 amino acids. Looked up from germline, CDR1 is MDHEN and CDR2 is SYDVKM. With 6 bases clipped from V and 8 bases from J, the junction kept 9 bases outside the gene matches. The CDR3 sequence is CASRGLAGGVHEQFF. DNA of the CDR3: TGTGCCAGCAGAGGCCTAGCGGGAGGCGTCCATGAGCAGTTCTTC.

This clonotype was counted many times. The CDR3 DNA sequence: TGTGCCAGCACCGAACGGACCCACACAGATACGCAGTATTTT. Amino acid sequence: CASTERTHTDTQYF. This sequence joins TRBV3-1 and TRBJ2-3; D is ambiguous. The V gene's germline CDR1 is LGHDT and CDR2 YNNKEL (reference sequence). The CDR3 runs 14 residues. Trimming removed 7 bases at V and 2 bases at J, with 13 bases between.

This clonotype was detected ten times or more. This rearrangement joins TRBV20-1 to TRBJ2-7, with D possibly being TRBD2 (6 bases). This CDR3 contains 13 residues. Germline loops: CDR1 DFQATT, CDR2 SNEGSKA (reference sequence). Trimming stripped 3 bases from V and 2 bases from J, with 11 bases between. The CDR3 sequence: CSARVSGAYEQYF. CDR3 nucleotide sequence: TGCAGTGCTAGGGTTAGCGGAGCCTACGAGCAGTACTTC.

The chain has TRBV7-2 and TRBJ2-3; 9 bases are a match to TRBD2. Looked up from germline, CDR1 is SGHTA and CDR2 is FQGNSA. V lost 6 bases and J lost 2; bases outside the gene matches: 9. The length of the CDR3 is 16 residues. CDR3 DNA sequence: TGTGCCAGCAGTAGGCTAGCGGGATTAGTCACAGATACGCAGTATTTT. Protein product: CASSRLAGLVTDTQYF. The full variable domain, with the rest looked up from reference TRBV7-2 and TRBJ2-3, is GAGVSQSPSNKVTEKGKDVELRCDPISGHTALYWYRQSLGQGLEFLIYFQGNSAPDKSGLPSDRFSAERTGGSVSTLTIQRTQQEDSAVYLCASSRLAGLVTDTQYFGPGTRLTVL.

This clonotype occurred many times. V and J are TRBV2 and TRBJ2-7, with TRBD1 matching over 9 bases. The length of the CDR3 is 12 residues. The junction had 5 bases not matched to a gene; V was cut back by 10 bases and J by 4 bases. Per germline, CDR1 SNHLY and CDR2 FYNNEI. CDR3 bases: TGTGCCAACGGGGACAGGGATTACGAGCAGTACTTC. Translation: CANGDRDYEQYF. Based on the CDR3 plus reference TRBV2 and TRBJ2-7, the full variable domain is EPEVTQTPSHQVTQMGQEVILRCVPISNHLYFYWYRQILGQKVEFLVSFYNNEISEKSEIFDDQFSVERPDGSNFTLKIRSTKLEDSAMYFCANGDRDYEQYFGPGTRLTVT.

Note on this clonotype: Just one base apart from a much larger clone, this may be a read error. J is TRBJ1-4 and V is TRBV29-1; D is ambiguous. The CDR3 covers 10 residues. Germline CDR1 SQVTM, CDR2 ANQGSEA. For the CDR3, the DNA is TGCAGCGTGTGGGGTGAAGAACTGTTTTTT. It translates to CSVWGEELFF.

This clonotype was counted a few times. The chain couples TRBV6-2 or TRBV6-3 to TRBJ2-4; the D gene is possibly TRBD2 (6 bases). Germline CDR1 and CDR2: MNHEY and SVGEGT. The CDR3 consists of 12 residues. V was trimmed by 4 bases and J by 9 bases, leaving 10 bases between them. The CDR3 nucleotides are TGTGCCAGCAGTTCCGTGGAGGGCATTCAGTACTTC. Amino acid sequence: CASSSVEGIQYF.

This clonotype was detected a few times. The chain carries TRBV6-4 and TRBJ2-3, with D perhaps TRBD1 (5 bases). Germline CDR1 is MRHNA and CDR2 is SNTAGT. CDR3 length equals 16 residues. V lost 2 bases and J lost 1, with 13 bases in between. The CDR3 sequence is CASSDGPRRGTDTQYF. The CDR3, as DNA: TGTGCCAGCAGTGACGGCCCCCGCAGGGGCACAGATACGCAGTATTTT.

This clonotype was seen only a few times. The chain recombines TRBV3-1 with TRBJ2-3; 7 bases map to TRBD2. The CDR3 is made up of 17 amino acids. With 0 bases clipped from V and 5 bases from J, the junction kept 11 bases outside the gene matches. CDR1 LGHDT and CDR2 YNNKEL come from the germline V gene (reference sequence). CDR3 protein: CASSQEWRPGGGDTQYF. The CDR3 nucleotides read TGTGCCAGCAGCCAAGAGTGGCGACCGGGAGGAGGAGATACGCAGTATTTT.

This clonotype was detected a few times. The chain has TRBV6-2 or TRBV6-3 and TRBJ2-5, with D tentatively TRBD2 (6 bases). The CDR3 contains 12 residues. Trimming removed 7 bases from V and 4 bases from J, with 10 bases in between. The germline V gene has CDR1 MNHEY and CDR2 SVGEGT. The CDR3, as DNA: TGTGCCAGCACGGACTATTTAGAGACCCAGTACTTC. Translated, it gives CASTDYLETQYF.

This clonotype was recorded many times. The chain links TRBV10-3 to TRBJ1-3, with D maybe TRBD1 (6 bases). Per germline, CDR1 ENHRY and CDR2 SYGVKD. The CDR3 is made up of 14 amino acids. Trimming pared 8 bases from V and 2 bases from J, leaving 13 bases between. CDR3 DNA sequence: TGTGCCATCTTTGCTGCAGGGGCTGGAAACACCATATATTTT. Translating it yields CAIFAAGAGNTIYF.

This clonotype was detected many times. CDR3 in amino acids: CASGGPTYEQYF. The CDR3 region has the DNA TGTGCCAGCGGGGGACCCACCTACGAGCAGTACTTC. The J gene is TRBJ2-7, the V gene TRBV6-1, with D tentatively TRBD1 or TRBD2 (5 bases each). V shed 8 bases and J shed 2 bases, with 10 bases lying between them. From germline, CDR1 is MNHNS and CDR2 SASEGT. The CDR3 has 12 residues.